This note documents a single TCR beta chain sequence. Its antigen is currently unknown. Generated by immunoSEQ multiplex PCR, the TCRdb table keeps only in-frame clones and is missing some. The sample contains roughly 180,000 clones, just over 90% of which appear only once. The data stem from a study of T cell responses to AZD1222 COVID-19 vaccine. Study observations and caveats: Spike-wide vaccine-associated CD4 TCRs dominated at 160-218 and 743-854. Targeting of unmutated variant regions was reportedly seen in nearly half of spike-specific TCRs. Seropositivity was recorded at baseline in only 5 or 6 AZD1222 recipients.

The germline CDR1 and CDR2 sequences are LGHNA and YSLEER. The CDR3 loop spans 15 amino acids. The V end lost 4 bases, the J end lost 5 bases, and 12 bases lay between the germline ends. This TCR came from an adult who received the AZD1222 COVID-19 vaccine. The sequencing here drew on peripheral blood, taken 28 days after the second AZD1222 dose. The rearrangement joins TRBV4-3 to TRBJ1-6, with D uncertain. The CDR3 DNA follows: TGCGCCAGCAGCCCTGACGACGAAGATAATTCACCCCTCCACTTT. It codes for CASSPDDEDNSPLHF.